The T cell receptor (beta chain) described here comes from a study of shared clonotypes between healthy human individuals (dated by TCRdb to about 2020). Describing the broader study: The cohort included three men and a couple of women between 18 and 49 years of age. To increase sequencing depth and limit assay-specific biases, TCR repertoire library preparation and sequencing were carried out by different laboratories using diverse techniques. To estimate repertoire size and how much clonotypes are shared between individuals, the study performed deep sequencing of blood TCR repertoires from a handful of healthy adults. Each donor's leukapheresis produced roughly between roughly 0.85 and 9.5 billion PBMCs. Study-wide conclusions, independent of this receptor: Sampling was restricted to blood, and TCR repertoires in tissue are likely to differ from TCR repertoires in blood. Pairwise subsampling indicated that sequencing depth was expected to affect the degree of clonotype sharing among donors. Because the study included only a small number of donors, the genetic and exposure-history diversity represented was limited.

As concerns this clone: No antigen is known for it. No clone much larger than this one lies a single base away; base qualities are absent.

TCR CDR3 regions were amplified from genomic DNA by multiplex PCR using the deep immunoSEQ assay. Extracted genomic DNA from each cell subset was spread evenly across all wells of several immunoSEQ 96-well plates, with each plate serving as a replicate. Each replicate PCR for unsorted PBMC received 300 to 350 ng genomic DNA, equal to approximately 30,000 T cell genomes. Ten immunoSEQ deep assay plates were used to sequence the unsorted PBMC genomic DNA. Purified libraries were quantified with a Qubit 3.0 fluorometer, sized on a Bioanalyzer 2100, and re-quantified with the KAPA Library Quantification kit. A separate single-read 150-cycle Illumina NextSeq 550 flow cell was used to sequence each immunoSEQ 96-well plate. The original methods were these. The immunoSEQ output contained only junctional sequences without quality scores, so filtering could not match that applied to full-length reads. To assign V/J genes and CDR3, sequences were annotated against IMGT germline references using PyIR, a Python wrapper for IgBLAST v1.9. Reads were removed for weak V/J assignments (E-value above 1e-6), missing CDR3, stop codons, out-of-frame junctions, or ambiguous translated residues. V3J clonotypes were defined as sequences sharing an identical inferred V gene, J gene, and CDR3 amino acid sequence. The percentage overlap between two repertoires was calculated by dividing the number of shared unique clonotypes by the size of the smaller repertoire. RTK rarefaction, the Chao1 estimator, and Recon v2.1 estimates of unobserved clonotypes were used to assess repertoire richness. TCRdb retrieved this table from immuneACCESS and kept in-frame rearrangements only. Not all clones are present; in checked studies, unresolved V genes account for under half, and no reason is known for the remainder. V, J and clone size are taken as reported in that table, and D and trimming were inferred from the DNA itself. The sample includes about 470,000 clones, with about 76% observed a single time. Together, the top ten hold less than 15% of the sample.

Healthy HIV-negative adults with no recently reported acute infections or vaccinations were included as donors. Every donor was a Caucasian adult residing in Nashville, Tennessee, USA. For unsorted samples, 100 million or so PBMCs were counted, and genomic DNA was extracted using the QIAamp DNA Blood Mini kit. After blood collection by leukapheresis, PBMCs were isolated using Ficoll-Histopaque density gradient centrifugation and then cryopreserved in the vapor phase of liquid nitrogen. For CDR1 and CDR2, the germline V gene lists MNHEY and SVGAGI. From V the trimming removes 5 bases and from J it removes 9 bases, while the gene matches leave 6 bases of the junction unaccounted for. CDR3 length: 13 amino acids, cysteine to phenylalanine. The read is trimmed to its CDR3 DNA, 39 bases read in frame from base 1.

Sequenced input: PBMCs. This sequence was found in a woman between 40 and 55 years old in good health. Some clones in this sample may be carry-over from other donors' samples. The chain couples TRBV6-5 to TRBJ2-4; 8 central nucleotides agree with TRBD1. Read as DNA, the sequence is TGTGCCAGCAGTGAGGACAGGGTCAGCATTCAGTACTTC. It codes for CASSEDRVSIQYF.